Listed here is a single T cell receptor beta chain. There are 14 residues in the CDR3. Per germline, CDR1 SGHNT and CDR2 YYREEE (reference sequence). The junction had 2 bases not matched to a gene; V was cut back by 1 base and J by 5 bases. This entry comes from a study of blood T cell repertoires in COVID-19. Participants were placed into cohorts based on the clinical history they reported. It was within 2 weeks before study entry that exposed participants met a COVID-19 case. Authors' data handling: Cell counts per sample came from amplifying reference gene primers. Clones were sequenced by immunoSEQ multiplex PCR, and TCRdb holds only the in-frame ones, with some missing. V and J calls and clone size are those listed in that table; D and trimming were worked out from the DNA. The table includes 150,000 or so clones, 75% to 90% detected once.

This clonotype was obtained from a woman between 35 and 50 years old who had been exposed to COVID-19. The chain is built from TRBV5-4 and TRBJ2-7; TRBD2 matches 11 bases. The sample consisted of PBMCs or T cells enriched from blood (not recorded which). In DNA, the CDR3 is TGTGCCAGCAGCTTGACTAGCGGGAGTCACGAGCAGTACTTC. Protein sequence: CASSLTSGSHEQYF.